A selection of T cell receptor beta chains follows, all from one sample in a study of blood T cell repertoires in COVID-19. Clones were sequenced by immunoSEQ multiplex PCR, and TCRdb holds only the in-frame ones, with some missing. The data hold about 250,000 clones, with approximately 85% observed a single time. The specimen was PBMCs or T cells enriched from blood (not recorded which). The receptor source for this set is a woman in her 30s who had recovered from COVID-19. The CDR3 runs from the conserved cysteine through the conserved F or W. A D gene is named only where the DNA matches it firmly. Expanded clones are given a class, and other clones once, few, many or no size at all.

J gene | V gene | clone size | D gene | CDR3 protein | CDR3 DNA
TRBJ2-3 | TRBV25-1 | . | TRBD1 | CASSADRGLRDTQYF | TGTGCCAGCAGTGCGGACAGGGGGCTTAGAGATACGCAGTATTTT
TRBJ2-7 | TRBV30 | . | . | CAWSRGQSYEQYF | TGTGCCTGGTCTCGCGGACAGTCCTACGAGCAGTACTTC
TRBJ2-1 | TRBV12-3/TRBV12-4 | once | . | CASSPRSLGVQFF | TGTGCCAGCAGCCCGAGGAGTCTGGGTGTGCAGTTCTTC
TRBJ2-1 | TRBV28 | . | . | CASSLGGTYNEQFF | TGTGCCAGCAGTTTAGGCGGGACCTACAATGAGCAGTTCTTC
TRBJ2-2 | TRBV7-6 | . | TRBD2 | CASSLASGGNTGELFF | TGTGCCAGCAGCTTAGCCAGCGGGGGTAACACCGGGGAGCTGTTTTTT
TRBJ1-2 | TRBV29-1 | . | . | CSVGTGIGANYGYTF | TGCAGCGTTGGCACAGGGATAGGGGCTAACTATGGCTACACCTTC
TRBJ2-7 | TRBV9 | . | TRBD2 | CASSVTAGGYNEQYF | TGTGCCAGCAGCGTAACAGCGGGAGGGTACAACGAGCAATACTTC
TRBJ2-2 | TRBV9 | . | . | CASSFQAGPGELFF | TGTGCCAGCAGCTTCCAGGCAGGGCCCGGGGAGCTGTTTTTT
TRBJ2-1 | TRBV6-1 | . | TRBD1 | CASSENWGQGPYNEQFF | TGTGCCAGCAGTGAAAACTGGGGACAGGGTCCCTACAATGAGCAGTTCTTC
TRBJ2-7 | TRBV5-6 | once | . | CASSSTNRVYEQYF | TGTGCCAGCAGCTCAACGAACAGAGTCTACGAGCAGTACTTC
TRBJ1-1 | TRBV28 | . | . | CASSPWKGPLRNTEAFF | TGTGCCAGCAGTCCGTGGAAGGGGCCTCTAAGGAACACTGAAGCTTTCTTT
TRBJ1-2 | TRBV20-1 | . | . | CSASPTNYGYTF | TGCAGTGCTAGTCCAACTAACTATGGCTACACCTTC
TRBJ1-1 | TRBV7-9 | few | . | CASSLSGSLAFNTEAFF | TGTGCCAGCAGCCTATCCGGGTCTCTAGCTTTTAACACTGAAGCTTTCTTT
TRBJ2-7 | TRBV27 | . | TRBD2 | CASSSPGLARQAQYF | TGTGCCAGCAGTTCTCCGGGACTAGCAAGACAGGCGCAGTACTTC
TRBJ2-3 | TRBV10-3 | . | TRBD2 | CATGTSGGMPTDTQYF | TGTGCCACGGGGACTAGCGGGGGTATGCCCACAGATACGCAGTATTTT
TRBJ1-6 | TRBV11-2 | . | . | CASSFTGSYNSPLHF | TGTGCCAGCAGCTTCACGGGCTCCTATAATTCACCCCTCCACTTT
TRBJ2-1 | TRBV4-2 | . | TRBD1 | CASSQGDSSYNEQFF | TGTGCCAGCAGCCAAGGGGACAGCTCCTACAATGAGCAGTTCTTC
TRBJ2-3 | TRBV7-2 | . | . | CASSLNIGVTDTQYF | TGTGCCAGCAGCTTAAATATAGGGGTGACAGATACGCAGTATTTT
TRBJ1-1 | TRBV12-3/TRBV12-4 | once | . | CASSRGQNTEAFF | TGTGCCAGCAGCCGGGGACAGAACACTGAAGCTTTCTTT
TRBJ1-1 | TRBV27 | . | . | CASSTLGQSAFF | TGTGCCAGCAGCACCCTGGGGCAGTCGGCTTTCTTT
TRBJ1-5 | TRBV18 | . | . | CASSPLQGSNQPQHF | TGTGCCAGCTCACCACTCCAGGGTTCCAATCAGCCCCAGCATTTT
TRBJ2-1 | TRBV18 | . | TRBD1 | CASSPLDRVLEQFF | TGTGCCAGCTCACCACTCGACAGGGTGCTTGAGCAGTTCTTC
TRBJ1-2 | TRBV6-2/TRBV6-3 | . | TRBD1 | CASSYSTGPNYGYTF | TGTGCCAGCAGTTATTCGACAGGGCCAAACTATGGCTACACCTTC
TRBJ2-7 | TRBV7-6 | . | TRBD2 | CASSRAGGPDEQYF | TGTGCCAGCAGCCGAGCGGGAGGGCCCGACGAGCAGTACTTC
TRBJ2-2 | TRBV9 | . | TRBD1 | CASDRGGTYTGELFF | TGTGCCAGCGACAGGGGAGGTACCTACACCGGGGAGCTGTTTTTT
TRBJ2-3 | TRBV7-3 | once | . | CASSPFDRDTDTQYF | TGTGCCAGCAGCCCTTTCGACAGAGACACAGATACGCAGTATTTT
TRBJ2-1 | TRBV6-4 | . | TRBD2 | CASRPGLAGGPSSYNEQFF | TGTGCCAGCAGACCGGGACTAGCGGGGGGGCCGAGCTCCTACAATGAGCAGTTCTTC